The rows below give T cell receptor beta chains drawn from one sample of a study of response to subunit inactivated influenza vaccine. TCRdb recomputed calls from the RT-PCR reads with MiXCR, one row per CDR3 protein. The sample has 500,000 to 600,000 distinct CDR3 sequences; 7.5% to 8.5% are singletons. Here the sequenced sample was PBMCs from blood, taken around 25 months after vaccination. Receptors originate from a man aged 45 to 70 who received an inactivated influenza vaccine. CDR3s include the opening cysteine and the closing phenylalanine or tryptophan. Size values are once, few and many counts, or a class for expanded clones, and some rows have none.

TRBV12-3/TRBV12-4 many CASSLNPGGPYEQYF
TRBV29-1 NA CSVDQLAGVNEQFF
TRBV12-3/TRBV12-4 few CASSSQGRATGNTIYF
TRBV12-3/TRBV12-4 many CASSFRATGETQYF
TRBV11-2 few CASSLSGTHYTGELFF
TRBV7-6 few CASSRHSGSSYNEQFF
TRBV7-2 many CASSLPVLETQYF
TRBV3-1 many CASSQTSFGDTQYF
TRBV2 many CASRQGLRGEQYF
TRBV29-1 many CSVDIGTRDNEQFF
TRBV24-1 NA CATSKGQASSYEQYF
TRBV20-1 few CSARGPSAEQFF
TRBV19 NA CASSIESYLSGANVLTF
TRBV4-2 few CASSHQGYEQYF
TRBV2 few CASTETTNEKLFF
TRBV4-3 NA CASSQEPPQRGAYEQYF
TRBV12-3/TRBV12-4 NA CASSLGWEKLFF
TRBV2 many CASSEGRLTVQETQYF
TRBV7-9 many CAGGGKSQNSPLHF
TRBV7-2 many CASSLINDRAREQFF
TRBV24-1 NA CATSDRGYQPQHF
TRBV15 few CATSRDGGYSGELFF
TRBV11-2 once CASSSGGALTMSSYNEQFF
TRBV5-4 many CASSFGREGSPLHF
TRBV4-2 NA CASSQGAMTGGVGTQYF
TRBV4-3 few CASSPLPYNEQFF
TRBV5-4 few CASSGGGAFSKNIQYF
TRBV3-1 few CASSQDFEGIQETQYF
TRBV6-5 many CASSYSISLTEAFF
TRBV20-1 NA CSAIRLAGEADTQYF
TRBV25-1 few CASSEFPGEGYGYTF
TRBV10-2 NA CASSEGRQTQYF
TRBV25-1 few CASSEGLGLHSPLHF
TRBV6-2/TRBV6-3 few CASSYSRTDVGELFF
TRBV11-2 NA CASSIGGSTDTQYF
TRBV10-3 NA CATTWSQVGELFF
TRBV6-2/TRBV6-3 many CASSYQTGQTNYGYTF
TRBV24-1 few CATSDYNRDRTDTQYF
TRBV10-3 NA CATNYRDGGDEQYF
TRBV5-1 many CASSGTSGRAFSYEQYF
TRBV20-1 NA CSAQGLAGAGTGELFF
TRBV3-1 many CASSPRSGRAYEQYF
TRBV5-4 NA CASSLEQKSHKETQYF
TRBV6-5 NA CASSYSKDRGPSYEQYF
TRBV7-2 NA CASSSPGGGYGYTF
TRBV4-3 many CASSQDYGGSYEQYF
TRBV5-5 NA CASSVGPGNEQFF
TRBV7-9 few CASSSRLAGGNEQFF
TRBV29-1 many CSVVGRLQETQYF
TRBV7-9 few CASSPVPVSYEQYF
TRBV5-1 few CASSLSQAYGYTF
TRBV7-2 few CASSLKGVSVNSPLHF
TRBV20-1 NA CSAREMREGLFGEQYF
TRBV7-6 once CASSLGGAAPGEQFF